This T cell receptor (beta chain) was obtained from a study of T cells after yellow fever vaccination. Study-wide points: Contaminants from the bulk population, in the form of abundant clonotypes, could be found in FACS-sorted repertoires.

Trimming removed 4 bases from V and 3 bases from J; junction bases left unmatched: 5. The CDR3 is made up of 15 amino acids. This clonotype was detected many times. As yet, its antigen is unknown. MiXCR was run by TCRdb on the 5' RACE reads, yielding one entry per CDR3 protein. The sample lists about 300,000 distinct CDR3 sequences; roughly 4% were seen once. The chain recombines TRBV12-3 or TRBV12-4 with TRBJ1-1; 10 nucleotides line up with TRBD1. This receptor was identified in a man between 18 and 35 years old who received the YFV17D yellow fever vaccine. Sequences were derived from PBMCs, sampled 5 days after the yellow fever booster vaccination. The CDR3 protein is CASSWGTGADTEAFF. In nucleotides, the CDR3 is TGTGCCAGCAGTTGGGGGACAGGGGCGGACACTGAAGCTTTCTTT.